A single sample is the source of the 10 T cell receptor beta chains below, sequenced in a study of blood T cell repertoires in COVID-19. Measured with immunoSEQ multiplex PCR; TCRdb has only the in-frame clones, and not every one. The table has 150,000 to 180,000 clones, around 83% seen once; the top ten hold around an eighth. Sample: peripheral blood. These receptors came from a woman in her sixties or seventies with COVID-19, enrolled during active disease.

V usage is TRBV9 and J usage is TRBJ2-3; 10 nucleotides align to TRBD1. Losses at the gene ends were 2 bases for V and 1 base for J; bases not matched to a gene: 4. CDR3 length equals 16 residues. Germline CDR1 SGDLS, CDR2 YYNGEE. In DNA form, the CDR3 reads TGTGCCAGCAGCGTCCGAGGGACAGGGGGCACAGATACGCAGTATTTT. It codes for CASSVRGTGGTDTQYF.

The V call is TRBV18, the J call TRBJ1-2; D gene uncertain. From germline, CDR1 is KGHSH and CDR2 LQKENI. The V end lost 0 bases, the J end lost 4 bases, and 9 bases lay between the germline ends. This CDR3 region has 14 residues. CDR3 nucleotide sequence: TGTGCCAGCTCACCACCGGGGAGGGTCTATGGCTACACCTTC. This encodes CASSPPGRVYGYTF. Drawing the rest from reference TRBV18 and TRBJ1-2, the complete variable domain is NAGVMQNPRHLVRRRGQEARLRCSPMKGHSHVYWYRQLPEEGLKFMVYLQKENIIDESGMPKERFSAEFPKEGPSILRIQQVVRGDSAAYFCASSPPGRVYGYTFGSGTRLTVV.

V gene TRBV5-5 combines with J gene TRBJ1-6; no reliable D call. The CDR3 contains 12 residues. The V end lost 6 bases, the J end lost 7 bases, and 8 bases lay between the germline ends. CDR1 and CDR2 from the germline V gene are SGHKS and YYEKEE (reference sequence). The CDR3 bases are TGTGCCAGCACCTATTTAAATTCACCCCTCCACTTT. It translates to CASTYLNSPLHF.

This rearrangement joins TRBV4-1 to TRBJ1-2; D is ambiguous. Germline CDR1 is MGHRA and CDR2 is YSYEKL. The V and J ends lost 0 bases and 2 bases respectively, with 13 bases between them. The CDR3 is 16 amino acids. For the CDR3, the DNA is TGCGCCAGCAGCCAAGAATCTTCCAGTCTGAACTATGGCTACACCTTC. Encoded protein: CASSQESSSLNYGYTF.

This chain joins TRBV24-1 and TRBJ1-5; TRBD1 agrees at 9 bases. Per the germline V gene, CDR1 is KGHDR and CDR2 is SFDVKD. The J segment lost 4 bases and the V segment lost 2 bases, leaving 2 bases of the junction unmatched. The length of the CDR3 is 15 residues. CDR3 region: CATSDSGTGNQPQHF. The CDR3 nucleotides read TGTGCCACCAGTGATTCCGGGACAGGGAATCAGCCCCAGCATTTT.

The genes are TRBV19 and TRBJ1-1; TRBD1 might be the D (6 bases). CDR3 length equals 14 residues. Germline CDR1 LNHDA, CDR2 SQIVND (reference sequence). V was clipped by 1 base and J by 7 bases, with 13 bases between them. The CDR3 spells CASSIVRRGGEAFF. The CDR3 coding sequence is TGTGCCAGTAGTATAGTACGACGAGGGGGTGAAGCTTTCTTT. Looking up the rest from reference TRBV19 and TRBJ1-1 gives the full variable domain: DGGITQSPKYLFRKEGQNVTLSCEQNLNHDAMYWYRQDPGQGLRLIYYSQIVNDFQKGDIAEGYSVSREKKESFPLTVTSAQKNPTAFYLCASSIVRRGGEAFFGQGTRLTVV.

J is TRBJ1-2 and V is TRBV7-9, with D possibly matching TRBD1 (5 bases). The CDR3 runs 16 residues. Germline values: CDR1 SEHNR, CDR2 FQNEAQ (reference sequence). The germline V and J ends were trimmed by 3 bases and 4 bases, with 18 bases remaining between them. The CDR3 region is CASSFGGATGVYGYTF. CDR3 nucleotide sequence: TGTGCCAGCAGCTTTGGAGGGGCCACTGGAGTCTATGGCTACACCTTC.

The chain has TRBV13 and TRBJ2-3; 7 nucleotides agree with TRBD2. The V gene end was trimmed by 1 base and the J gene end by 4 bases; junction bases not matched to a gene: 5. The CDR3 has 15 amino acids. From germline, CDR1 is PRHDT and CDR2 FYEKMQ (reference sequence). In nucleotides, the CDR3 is TGTGCCAGCAGCTTAGTCGGCGGGAGCGCAGATACGCAGTATTTT. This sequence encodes CASSLVGGSADTQYF.

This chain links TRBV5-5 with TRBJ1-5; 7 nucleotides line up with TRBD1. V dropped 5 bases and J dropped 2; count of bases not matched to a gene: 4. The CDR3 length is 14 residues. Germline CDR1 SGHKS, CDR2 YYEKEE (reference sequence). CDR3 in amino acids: CASRLDRGNQPQHF. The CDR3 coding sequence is TGTGCCAGCAGGTTAGACAGGGGCAATCAGCCCCAGCATTTT.

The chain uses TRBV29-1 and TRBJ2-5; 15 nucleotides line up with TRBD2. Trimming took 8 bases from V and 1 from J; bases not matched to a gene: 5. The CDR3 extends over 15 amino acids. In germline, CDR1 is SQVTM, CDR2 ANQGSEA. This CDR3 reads CSTVGLAGGQETQYF. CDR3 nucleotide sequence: TGCAGCACCGTGGGACTAGCGGGAGGCCAAGAGACCCAGTACTTC.